A selection of T cell receptor beta chains follows, all from one sample in a study of CD8 T cells in Susac syndrome. TCRdb re-called the immunoSEQ multiplex PCR reads with MiXCR, one entry per CDR3 protein. In the table there are 300,000 to 350,000 distinct CDR3 sequences, roughly 94% of which are singletons. The sample comprised CD4+ T cells from PBMCs. These TCRs come from a human donor with multiple sclerosis. Each CDR3 is given with its conserved first and last residue. D genes are given only for firm matches. Where a row states a size, it is once, few, many or the class of an expanded clone; other rows omit it.

j_gene | abundance | d_gene | v_gene | CDR3aa | CDR3nt
TRBJ1-1 | - | - | TRBV29-1 | CSVVSAGKAFF | TGCAGCGTTGTTAGTGCCGGAAAAGCTTTCTTT
TRBJ2-5 | - | - | TRBV20-1 | CSVPKGVETQYF | TGCAGTGTACCTAAGGGGGTAGAGACCCAGTACTTC
TRBJ2-7 | - | TRBD1 | TRBV3-1 | CASSQEGQAIYEQYF | TGTGCCAGCAGCCAAGAAGGACAGGCTATCTACGAGCAGTACTTC
TRBJ2-1 | - | - | TRBV4-2 | CASSQRLGGGRDNEQFF | TGTGCCAGCAGCCAACGTTTGGGGGGCGGACGGGACAATGAGCAGTTCTTC
TRBJ2-3 | once | TRBD1 | TRBV12-5 | CASGLPGTGPDTDTQYF | TGTGCTAGTGGTTTGCCAGGGACAGGGCCTGACACAGATACGCAGTATTTT
TRBJ2-3 | - | - | TRBV10-3 | CAISDLRDTQYF | TGTGCCATCAGTGATCTGAGAGATACGCAGTATTTT
TRBJ1-4 | - | - | TRBV5-1 | CASSLVGRGEKLFF | TGCGCCAGCAGCTTGGTAGGGCGGGGTGAAAAACTGTTTTTT
TRBJ2-5 | - | TRBD1 | TRBV27 | CASSVDRGDQETQYF | TGTGCCAGCAGTGTGGACAGGGGGGACCAAGAGACCCAGTACTTC
TRBJ2-2 | - | TRBD2 | TRBV9 | CASSPREGTGELFF | TGTGCCAGCAGCCCCCGGGAGGGCACCGGGGAGCTGTTTTTT
TRBJ2-2 | - | TRBD2 | TRBV19 | CASIGLAGTGELFF | TGTGCCAGTATTGGACTAGCGGGCACCGGGGAGCTGTTTTTT
TRBJ2-7 | - | - | TRBV12-3/TRBV12-4 | CASSLALGFGGFSYEQYF | TGTGCCAGCAGTTTAGCGCTGGGGTTCGGGGGCTTCTCCTACGAGCAGTACTTC
TRBJ2-4 | - | TRBD2 | TRBV20-1 | CSAVPGGGNNIQYF | TGCAGTGCTGTGCCGGGGGGAGGGAACAACATTCAGTACTTC
TRBJ1-2 | - | - | TRBV2 | CASSEAHGYTF | TGTGCCAGCAGTGAGGCCCATGGCTACACCTTC
TRBJ2-1 | - | - | TRBV29-1 | CSVAQPSRNEQFF | TGCAGCGTCGCACAGCCTAGCCGCAATGAGCAGTTCTTC
TRBJ1-1 | - | - | TRBV23-1 | CASSQRGEGDAGEAFF | TGCGCCAGCAGTCAACGGGGTGAAGGGGACGCCGGTGAAGCTTTCTTT
TRBJ2-7 | - | - | TRBV20-1 | CSARSGTGHYEQYF | TGCAGTGCTAGGTCCGGGACGGGACACTACGAGCAGTACTTC
TRBJ1-5 | - | - | TRBV20-1 | CSARDMVRGLNQPQHF | TGCAGTGCTAGAGATATGGTCAGGGGCCTCAATCAGCCCCAGCATTTT
TRBJ1-1 | - | - | TRBV3-1 | CASSQDIRATEAFF | TGTGCCAGCAGCCAAGATATCAGGGCCACTGAAGCTTTCTTT
TRBJ2-6 | - | - | TRBV5-6 | CASWVAGGPRVLTF | TGTGCCAGCTGGGTAGCAGGAGGGCCCCGCGTCCTGACTTTC
TRBJ2-2 | - | - | TRBV20-1 | CSARDSSATGELFF | TGCAGTGCTAGAGATTCCTCAGCGACCGGGGAGCTGTTTTTT
TRBJ2-2 | - | - | TRBV9 | CASSVDQGSTGELFF | TGTGCCAGCAGCGTAGACCAGGGGAGCACCGGGGAGCTGTTTTTT
TRBJ1-6 | - | - | TRBV6-1 | CASSPGASNSPLHF | TGTGCCAGCAGTCCAGGGGCCTCCAATTCACCCCTCCACTTT
TRBJ2-4 | once | TRBD2 | TRBV6-2/TRBV6-3 | CASSYPGLAGSVAKNIQYF | TGTGCCAGCAGTTACCCGGGACTAGCGGGATCAGTAGCCAAAAACATTCAGTACTTC
TRBJ2-5 | - | - | TRBV6-5 | CASRETASGAQYF | TGTGCCAGCAGAGAGACGGCCTCGGGGGCCCAGTACTTC
TRBJ2-7 | - | TRBD2 | TRBV7-2 | CASSLTAGVYEQYF | TGTGCCAGCAGCTTAACAGCGGGAGTCTACGAGCAGTACTTC
TRBJ1-5 | - | - | TRBV3-1 | CASSQAGAYNQPQHF | TGTGCCAGCAGCCAGGCCGGGGCTTACAATCAGCCCCAGCATTTT
TRBJ2-3 | - | - | TRBV2 | CASSEGAPTDTQYF | TGTGCCAGCAGTGAAGGGGCCCCCACAGATACGCAGTATTTT
TRBJ2-3 | once | TRBD1 | TRBV29-1 | CSVDTGGTDTQYF | TGCAGCGTTGACACAGGGGGGACAGATACGCAGTATTTT
TRBJ2-3 | few | TRBD2 | TRBV6-1 | CASSPGTSGEDTQYF | TGTGCCAGCAGTCCGGGGACTAGCGGGGAAGATACGCAGTATTTT
TRBJ1-1 | - | - | TRBV19 | CASSIRGNTEAFF | TGTGCCAGTAGTATTAGGGGGAACACTGAAGCTTTCTTT
TRBJ2-7 | - | - | TRBV6-6 | CASDRGARGGTYEQYF | TGTGCCAGCGACAGGGGGGCGCGGGGGGGCACCTACGAGCAGTACTTC
TRBJ1-1 | once | TRBD1 | TRBV6-2/TRBV6-3 | CASSPGTGGWNTEAFF | TGTGCCAGCAGCCCCGGGACAGGGGGATGGAACACTGAAGCTTTCTTT
TRBJ2-1 | - | - | TRBV11-2 | CASSFVMGFYNEQFF | TGTGCCAGCAGCTTCGTAATGGGTTTTTACAATGAGCAGTTCTTC
TRBJ1-1 | - | TRBD1 | TRBV6-2/TRBV6-3 | CASSFDGQGYTEAFF | TGTGCCAGCAGTTTTGACGGACAGGGATACACTGAAGCTTTCTTT
TRBJ1-2 | - | - | TRBV7-9 | CASSLLGSSYGYTF | TGTGCCAGCAGCTTATTGGGCAGTTCTTATGGCTACACCTTC
TRBJ1-4 | - | - | TRBV5-1 | CASSSRSEANEKLFF | TGCGCCAGCAGCTCCCGTTCGGAGGCTAATGAAAAACTGTTTTTT
TRBJ1-5 | - | - | TRBV5-6 | CASSTWGEVLLDQPQHF | TGTGCCAGCAGCACATGGGGAGAGGTTCTCCTCGATCAGCCCCAGCATTTT
TRBJ2-5 | - | - | TRBV9 | CASSVLATQETQYF | TGTGCCAGCAGCGTACTAGCAACACAAGAGACCCAGTACTTC
TRBJ2-3 | - | - | TRBV11-2 | CASSLAGALTGDTQYF | TGTGCCAGCAGCTTGGCGGGGGCACTGACCGGTGATACGCAGTATTTT